This is a list of T cell receptor beta chains from one sample in a study of blood T cell repertoires in COVID-19. Sequencing was performed with immunoSEQ multiplex PCR; in TCRdb, only in-frame clones are kept and a portion is missing. Of roughly 180,000 clones in the sample, approximately 87% are singletons; the top ten hold approximately 4.4%. Sequences were obtained from PBMCs or T cells enriched from blood (not recorded which). These receptors originate from a woman aged 50 to 60 who had recovered from COVID-19. Both conserved end residues are trimmed from each CDR3.

V	J	CDR3
TRBV6-5	TRBJ1-6	ASSYRVDSPLH
TRBV7-2	TRBJ2-2	ASSSKGQGAGGELF
TRBV4-3	TRBJ1-2	ASSHLLGQKNYGYT
TRBV27	TRBJ1-4	ASSPSFWEKLF
TRBV19	TRBJ1-1	ASTYPGGETEAF
TRBV5-4	TRBJ2-3	AIGQGEDTQY
TRBV9	TRBJ2-1	ASSVASGAGNEQF
TRBV14	TRBJ1-2	ASSLGTALYGYT
TRBV14	TRBJ1-1	ASSQVPGGTEAF
TRBV9	TRBJ1-6	ASSVGFSDSPLH
TRBV4-1	TRBJ1-5	ASSQNRLNPQH
TRBV7-2	TRBJ2-5	ASSPPGRGETQY
TRBV27	TRBJ1-5	ASSFLSNQPQH
TRBV28	TRBJ1-2	ASRRESGYT
TRBV5-5	TRBJ1-5	ASSFIGGNNQPQH
TRBV7-9	TRBJ1-4	ASSPQGTNEKLF
TRBV3-1/TRBV3-2	TRBJ1-2	ASSPRGQGAIYT
TRBV21-1	TRBJ1-5	ASSKIRHPPGPQH
TRBV19	TRBJ1-5	ASRPRTDSSNQPQH